The 32 T cell receptor beta chains below all came from one sample that was sequenced in a study of blood T cell repertoires in COVID-19. Generated by immunoSEQ multiplex PCR, the TCRdb table keeps only in-frame clones and is missing some. The sample has over 150,000 clones; roughly four fifths are singletons. Sequenced sample: peripheral blood. Source of these receptors: a human donor in a cohort sampled during active COVID-19.

The chain has TRBV6-2 or TRBV6-3 and TRBJ2-2; 8 bases fit TRBD2. V lost 4 bases to trimming and J lost 4 bases; unmatched junction nucleotides: 5. The CDR3 is 15 amino acids. The germline V gene encodes CDR1 MNHEY and CDR2 SVGEGT. DNA of the CDR3: TGTGCCAGCAGTTTAACGGGGGGGCCCACCGGGGAGCTGTTTTTT. Protein sequence: CASSLTGGPTGELFF.

The chain has TRBV30 and TRBJ2-5; tentatively, D is TRBD2 (7 bases). The CDR3 runs 17 residues. From germline, CDR1 is GTSNPN and CDR2 SVGIG (reference sequence). V was trimmed by 0 bases and J by 4 bases, leaving 21 bases between them. The CDR3 protein is CAWSVVAAGAPIETQYF. The CDR3 nucleotides are TGTGCCTGGAGTGTAGTCGCGGCGGGGGCGCCGATAGAGACCCAGTACTTC.

The genes are TRBV5-1 and TRBJ1-4; TRBD1 matches at 9 bases. CDR1 is SGHRS, CDR2 YFSETQ, per germline. Trimming took 4 bases from V and 8 from J; bases not matched to a gene: 9. The CDR3 has 15 residues. CDR3 sequence (DNA): TGCGCCAGCAGCCCCGAGGGGACAGGGCAGGAAAAACTGTTTTTT. This codes for CASSPEGTGQEKLFF.

V usage is TRBV18 and J usage is TRBJ2-7, with D possibly being TRBD1 (5 bases). Germline V gives CDR1 KGHSH, CDR2 LQKENI. The CDR3 covers 12 residues. The V gene lost 6 bases and the J gene lost 3 bases, with 9 bases spanning the gap. CDR3 residues: CASSSGNYEQYF. DNA for the CDR3: TGTGCCAGCTCTTCAGGGAACTACGAGCAGTACTTC.

For the CDR3, the DNA is TGCGCCAGCAGCTCCGGAGCGGGGACCGCCTACGAGCAGTACTTC. Translated, it gives CASSSGAGTAYEQYF. The V gene is TRBV5-1, the J gene TRBJ2-7, with TRBD2 matching 7 bases. CDR3 length: 15 amino acids. Germline lookup yields CDR1 SGHRS and CDR2 YFSETQ. J lost 2 bases, V lost 3 bases, and 8 bases had no gene match.

The chain links TRBV12-3 or TRBV12-4 to TRBJ1-1, with unresolved D. The CDR3 covers 13 residues. V dropped 11 bases and J dropped 4 bases, with 17 bases sitting between them. The CDR3 bases are TGTGCCGGTTGGGGAGGGCTCGGCACTGAAGCTTTCTTT. Translating it yields CAGWGGLGTEAFF.

The chain is built from TRBV21-1 and TRBJ1-6; the table's D call, TRBD1, was not checked against the DNA. TRBV21-1 counts as a pseudogene. This CDR3 region has 14 residues. CDR3 sequence (DNA): TGTGCCAGCAGCAAGGACAGGGACCATTCACCCCTCCACTTT. Encoded protein: CASSKDRDHSPLHF.

The rearrangement joins TRBV19 to TRBJ1-5, with D unclear. The CDR3 contains 13 residues. Trimming took 7 bases from V and 3 from J, leaving 10 bases between them. CDR1 and CDR2 (germline): LNHDA, SQIVND (reference sequence). This CDR3 is CASTRSLNQPQHF. In nucleotides, the CDR3 is TGTGCCAGTACCCGGTCCCTCAATCAGCCCCAGCATTTT.

The chain is built from TRBV3-1 (or the pseudogene TRBV3-2) and TRBJ2-7; no clear D. This CDR3 is built from 12 residues. V was cut by 1 base and J by 5 bases, with 6 bases left in between. Germline V gene lookup returns CDR1 LGHDT and CDR2 YNNKEL (reference sequence). The CDR3 loop reads CASSQVLNEQYF. Here the CDR3 DNA reads TGTGCCAGCAGCCAAGTTCTAAACGAGCAGTACTTC.

The V call is TRBV3-1 (or the pseudogene TRBV3-2), the J call TRBJ1-3; the D gene is possibly TRBD1 (5 bases). V was pared by 1 base and J by 0 bases, with 7 bases between. CDR1 LGHDT and CDR2 YNNKEL come from the germline V gene (reference sequence). There are 15 residues in the CDR3. CDR3 nucleotide sequence: TGTGCCAGCAGCCAAGGCAGGGACTCTGGAAACACCATATATTTT. Protein: CASSQGRDSGNTIYF.

The J gene is TRBJ1-2, the V gene TRBV10-3; D call uncertain. The V and J ends lost 4 bases and 2 bases respectively, with 17 bases between them. The CDR3 is made up of 16 amino acids. Germline V gene data show CDR1 as ENHRY and CDR2 as SYGVKD. The CDR3 DNA reads TGTGCCATCAGTGGGGCCCTGACCATTCTCAACTATGGCTACACCTTC. Translating gives CAISGALTILNYGYTF.

This clone was detected once. The chain employs TRBV3-1 (or the pseudogene TRBV3-2) and TRBJ2-7, with 9 bases identical to TRBD1. Germline CDR1 is LGHDT and CDR2 is YNNKEL (reference sequence). The CDR3 spans 16 residues. Losses at the gene ends were 1 base for V and 3 bases for J; bases not matched to a gene: 7. CDR3 region: CASSQGFGTGIYEQYF. The CDR3 bases are TGTGCCAGCAGCCAAGGATTTGGGACAGGGATCTACGAGCAGTACTTC.

V usage is TRBV7-9 and J usage is TRBJ2-5; a possible D gene is TRBD2 (7 bases). The CDR3 length is 14 residues. CDR1 is SEHNR, CDR2 FQNEAQ, per germline (reference sequence). V was pared by 3 bases and J by 5 bases, with 13 bases between. In DNA form, the CDR3 reads TGTGCCAGCAGCTTTGCGGGGGCGGAGGAGACCCAGTACTTC. Protein: CASSFAGAEETQYF.

This chain uses TRBV19 with TRBJ2-3, with TRBD2 matching 14 bases. V was pared by 5 bases and J by 6 bases, with 7 bases of the junction left unmatched. The CDR3 sequence is 16 residues long. Germline loops: CDR1 LNHDA, CDR2 SQIVND (reference sequence). The CDR3: CASSSGLAGGQDTQYF. CDR3 bases: TGTGCCAGTAGTTCAGGACTAGCGGGGGGCCAGGATACGCAGTATTTT.

The chain couples TRBV11-2 to TRBJ2-5; 8 bases match TRBD1. Trimming took 5 bases from V and 5 from J; bases not matched to a gene: 10. The CDR3 consists of 15 residues. Per germline, CDR1 SGHAT and CDR2 FQNNGV. The CDR3 loop reads CASSPAGGARETQYF. CDR3 nucleotides: TGTGCCAGCAGCCCCGCAGGGGGCGCGAGGGAGACCCAGTACTTC.

The gene calls are TRBV29-1 and TRBJ1-2; D is possibly TRBD1 (6 bases). Trimming removed 6 bases at V and 4 bases at J, with 21 bases between. The germline V gene has CDR1 SQVTM and CDR2 ANQGSEA. CDR3 length: 15 residues. The CDR3 DNA is TGCAGCGTGATAGGGGCGGGGGGCCCGTTCTATGGCTACACCTTC. Its translation is CSVIGAGGPFYGYTF.

A single count supports this clone. CDR3 in amino acids: CASGDTEAFF. CDR3 sequence (DNA): TGTGCCTCGGGGGACACTGAAGCTTTCTTT. The V call is TRBV6-5, the J call TRBJ1-1; tentatively, D is TRBD1 (5 bases). Trimming cost V 11 bases and J 3 bases, with 7 bases left between them. Germline CDR1 MNHEY, CDR2 SVGAGI. The CDR3 sequence is 10 residues long.

A single count supports this clone. CDR3 nucleotide sequence: TGTGCCAGCAGCTTCCGGACAGGGCAGAACACTGAAGCTTTCTTT. It is translated as CASSFRTGQNTEAFF. This rearrangement joins TRBV7-9 to TRBJ1-1; 8 bases fit TRBD1. Germline trimming cut 3 bases from V and 1 base from J; bases unmatched to any gene: 4. The length of the CDR3 is 15 residues. Germline CDR1 reads SEHNR; CDR2 reads FQNEAQ (reference sequence). Filled out from reference TRBV7-9 and TRBJ1-1, the complete variable domain reads DTGVSQNPRHKITKRGQNVTFRCDPISEHNRLYWYRQTLGQGPEFLTYFQNEAQLEKSRLLSDRFSAERPKGSFSTLEIQRTEQGDSAMYLCASSFRTGQNTEAFFGQGTRLTVV.

As concerns this clone: The sample carries other DNA sequences with the same CDR3. V usage is TRBV12-3 or TRBV12-4 and J usage is TRBJ1-5; possibly TRBD1 for D (5 bases). Trimming left V 5 bases short and J 1 base short, with 6 bases between. This CDR3 region has 13 residues. The CDR3: CASSRGSNQPQHF. In DNA, the CDR3 is TGTGCCAGCAGTCGGGGGAGCAATCAGCCCCAGCATTTT.

The V call is TRBV7-9, the J call TRBJ2-7; 7 positions match TRBD1. The germline gives CDR1 SEHNR, CDR2 FQNEAQ (reference sequence). V lost 5 bases, J lost 9 bases, and 13 bases stayed unmatched. There are 14 residues in the CDR3. CDR3 region: CASSPGTVHEVQYF. DNA for the CDR3: TGTGCCAGCAGCCCTGGGACAGTGCATGAGGTGCAGTACTTC.

V usage is TRBV9 and J usage is TRBJ2-2; 9 positions match TRBD2. V was pared by 4 bases and J by 3 bases, with 4 bases of the junction left unmatched. CDR3 length: 15 amino acids. CDR1 is SGDLS, CDR2 YYNGEE, per germline. CDR3 region: CASSSRLADTGELFF. CDR3 coding DNA: TGTGCCAGCAGCTCCCGACTAGCGGACACCGGGGAGCTGTTTTTT.

The V gene is TRBV3-1 (or the pseudogene TRBV3-2), the J gene TRBJ1-5; D might be TRBD1 (6 bases). V was shortened by 5 bases and J by 7 bases, with 18 bases between the two germline ends. The germline CDR1 and CDR2 sequences are LGHDT and YNNKEL (reference sequence). CDR3 length: 15 amino acids. The chain's CDR3 is CASSSGNRVDQPQHF. CDR3 coding DNA: TGTGCCAGCAGCTCGGGCAACAGGGTAGACCAGCCCCAGCATTTT.

The rearrangement uses TRBV27 and TRBJ2-3; possible D gene TRBD2, 7 bases. Germline V gives CDR1 MNHEY, CDR2 SMNVEV (reference sequence). Trimming took 3 bases from V and 6 from J, leaving 16 bases between them. The CDR3 spans 15 residues. CDR3 DNA sequence: TGTGCCAGCAGTTTCCGTCGCGGGGGCGGGGATACGCAGTATTTT. Amino acids: CASSFRRGGGDTQYF.

The rearrangement links TRBV6-1 to TRBJ2-7, with D possibly TRBD1 on 6 matching bases. Germline loops: CDR1 MNHNS, CDR2 SASEGT. This CDR3 contains 14 residues. Trimming left V 3 bases short and J 2 bases short, with 11 bases between. The CDR3 DNA follows: TGTGCCAGCAGTGACAGGGGACCTCCCTACGAGCAGTACTTC. This gives the protein CASSDRGPPYEQYF.

The chain carries TRBV2 and TRBJ2-7; no definite D call. CDR1 SNHLY and CDR2 FYNNEI come from the germline V gene. Trimming left V 6 bases short and J 3 bases short, with 9 bases between. This CDR3 is built from 12 residues. The CDR3 coding sequence is TGTGCCAGCAGGGGCCAAGACTACGAGCAGTACTTC. Translating gives CASRGQDYEQYF.

The chain uses TRBV6-6 and TRBJ2-7; D gene uncertain. CDR3 length equals 14 residues. CDR1 is MNHNY, CDR2 SVGAGI, per germline (reference sequence). Trimming shortened V by 6 bases and J by 0 bases, and 12 bases separated the two germline ends. This chain's CDR3 is CASSFGTDSYEQYF. The CDR3 nucleotides are TGTGCCAGCAGCTTTGGAACAGACTCCTACGAGCAGTACTTC.

The chain links TRBV5-1 to TRBJ2-3; 8 positions match TRBD1. Per germline, CDR1 SGHRS and CDR2 YFSETQ. Trimming took 0 bases from V and 2 from J; bases not matched to a gene: 5. This CDR3 spans 16 amino acids. In nucleotides, the CDR3 is TGCGCCAGCAGCTTGGGACAGGGGCCTACCACAGATACGCAGTATTTT. Translating gives CASSLGQGPTTDTQYF.

The chain employs TRBV4-2 and TRBJ2-1; 13 bases are shared with TRBD2. The V gene end was trimmed by 0 bases and the J gene end by 4 bases; junction bases not matched to a gene: 6. Germline V gives CDR1 LGHNA, CDR2 YNFKEQ. The CDR3 extends over 18 amino acids. CDR3 in amino acids: CASSQDGLAGELYNEQFF. CDR3 sequence (DNA): TGTGCCAGCAGCCAAGATGGACTAGCGGGGGAACTATACAATGAGCAGTTCTTC.

The sample holds a few counts of this clone. V usage is TRBV4-1 and J usage is TRBJ1-5; no clear D. This CDR3 comprises 15 residues. The germline V gene has CDR1 MGHRA and CDR2 YSYEKL. V shed 1 base and J shed 3 bases, with 10 bases lying between them. The CDR3 sequence is CASSQGAENNQPQHF. In DNA form, the CDR3 reads TGCGCCAGCAGCCAAGGGGCAGAGAACAATCAGCCCCAGCATTTT.

The chain carries TRBV5-1 and TRBJ2-1; D is possibly TRBD1 (6 bases). The germline V gene encodes CDR1 SGHRS and CDR2 YFSETQ. This CDR3 spans 16 amino acids. Deletions cut 3 bases from V and 6 bases from J, with 19 bases between. CDR3 residues: CASSSDSPILGNEQFF. For the CDR3, the DNA is TGCGCCAGCAGCTCGGACAGTCCGATTCTGGGCAATGAGCAGTTCTTC.

The rearrangement uses TRBV29-1 and TRBJ1-2; TRBD1 matches at 9 bases. Per the germline V gene, CDR1 is SQVTM and CDR2 is ANQGSEA. Trimming cost V 5 bases and J 8 bases; bases outside gene matches: 12. The CDR3 runs to 14 residues. As DNA, the CDR3 is TGCAGCGTTCCCACAGGGGGCGCGCTGAGGGGCTACACCTTC. As protein: CSVPTGGALRGYTF. Full variable domain (rest looked up from reference TRBV29-1 and TRBJ1-2): SAVISQKPSRDICQRGTSLTIQCQVDSQVTMMFWYRQQPGQSLTLIATANQGSEATYESGFVIDKFPISRPNLTFSTLTVSNMSPEDSSIYLCSVPTGGALRGYTFGSGTRLTVV.

A single count supports this clone. The DNA for the CDR3 is TGTGCCACCAGCAGAGAAACAGGGGGCTTTAACTATGGCTACACCTTC. This codes for CATSRETGGFNYGYTF. The chain recombines TRBV15 with TRBJ1-2, with TRBD1 matching over 9 bases. V gave up 0 bases and J gave up 1 base; unmatched junction bases: 3. This CDR3 has 16 residues. The V gene's germline CDR1 is LNHNV and CDR2 YYDKDF (reference sequence).